Each of the 7 T cell receptor beta chains below was sequenced from the same sample in a study of T cells in Graves' hyperthyroidism and ophthalmopathy. RNA transcripts yielded amplified TCR beta CDR3 regions. The HTBI primer set drove a first-round RT-PCR of the TCR CDR3. TCRdb ran MiXCR on the multiplex PCR reads and lists one entry per CDR3 protein. The data show around 390,000 distinct CDR3 sequences, about 14% seen once. Sequencing used blood. The receptors originated from a woman aged 25 to 39 with Graves' ophthalmopathy.

This clonotype appeared many times. The J gene is TRBJ2-1, the V gene TRBV20-1, with 11 bases aligning to TRBD2. Trimming cost V 5 bases and J 5 bases; bases outside gene matches: 8. CDR1 is DFQATT and CDR2 is SNEGSKA in the germline V gene (reference sequence). The CDR3 sequence is 15 residues long. The CDR3 sequence is CSASRGSGGDNEQFF. CDR3 in DNA: TGCAGTGCTTCCCGGGGTAGCGGGGGGGACAATGAGCAGTTCTTC.

This clonotype was found many times. This chain uses TRBV20-1 with TRBJ2-3, with 8 bases fitting TRBD2. The CDR3 is 12 residues long. Germline CDR1 reads DFQATT; CDR2 reads SNEGSKA (reference sequence). With V trimmed by 3 bases and J by 4 bases, 0 bases remained unmatched. CDR3 loop: CSASGGADTQYF. The CDR3 bases are TGCAGTGCTAGCGGGGGGGCAGATACGCAGTATTTT.

This clonotype occurred many times. This rearrangement joins TRBV7-8 to TRBJ1-4; 11 positions match TRBD1. V was clipped by 5 bases and J by 7 bases; unmatched bases: 6. This CDR3 has 15 amino acids. CDR1 is SGHVS and CDR2 is FQNEAQ in the germline V gene. The CDR3 protein is CASSRGTGGIEKLFF. The DNA of the CDR3 is TGTGCCAGCAGCAGGGGGACAGGGGGGATTGAAAAACTGTTTTTT.

This clonotype was recorded at least ten times. The chain uses TRBV18 and TRBJ1-6, with a tentative D call TRBD1 (5 bases). Germline V gene sequence: CDR1 KGHSH, CDR2 LQKENI. The CDR3 runs 16 residues. Between the trimmed V and J ends, which lost 3 bases and 5 bases, there was a span of 14 bases. CDR3 region: CASSPPAGKDNSPLHF. The CDR3 nucleotides read TGTGCCAGCTCACCGCCGGCAGGGAAAGATAATTCACCCCTCCACTTT.

This clonotype was counted ten times or more. The rearrangement uses TRBV11-1 and TRBJ2-1, with D uncertain. CDR1 is SGHAT and CDR2 is FQDESV in the germline V gene (reference sequence). The CDR3 consists of 16 residues. V shed 1 base and J shed 4 bases, with 14 bases lying between them. The CDR3 bases are TGTGCCAGCAGCTTAGAGCCGGACGGACGATACAATGAGCAGTTCTTC. Protein sequence: CASSLEPDGRYNEQFF.

The chain's CDR3 is CASSEGKGSGGSPLHF. CDR3 DNA sequence: TGTGCCAGCAGTGAAGGAAAGGGGTCTGGGGGCTCACCCCTCCACTTT. This chain connects TRBV6-1 to TRBJ1-6, with TRBD1 as a possible D gene (6 bases). Looked up from germline, CDR1 is MNHNS and CDR2 is SASEGT. The V and J ends lost 1 base and 10 bases respectively, with 17 bases between them. The CDR3 is 16 amino acids.

A note on this clonotype: A much more abundant neighbour one base away suggests this may be a read error. The chain combines TRBV6-9 with TRBJ2-1; tentatively, D is TRBD1 or TRBD2 (5 bases each). There are 14 residues in the CDR3. Germline loops: CDR1 MNHGY, CDR2 SVAAGI. V was pared by 4 bases and J by 10 bases, with 17 bases between. CDR3 amino acids: CASSSLPGTFEQFF. In DNA, the CDR3 is TGTGCCAGCAGTTCATTACCCGGGACCTTCGAGCAGTTCTTC.